This TCR beta chain was retrieved from a study of Ad26.COV2.S vaccination and SARS-CoV-2 variants. The data were produced by immunoSEQ multiplex PCR, yet TCRdb's version contains in-frame clones alone and is incomplete. The sample contains a few hundred thousand clones, about 87% of which appear only once. Treatment denoted: approximately 18 received Ad26.COV2.S at low or high dose, single or two shots; 5 received placebo; per-sample allocation not given. Following the first vaccine or placebo injection, samples were taken on day 63. This clonotype originated in a person between 18 and 65 years old who received the Ad26.COV2.S COVID-19 vaccine or a placebo. The specimen comprised peripheral blood, sampled in a trial of Ad26.COV2.S vaccine versus placebo.

CDR3 sequence (DNA): TGCGCCAGCAGCCGCGGGCCCGGGACTAGCGGACAGCAGTTCTTC. Its translation is CASSRGPGTSGQQFF. The chain links TRBV4-1 to TRBJ2-1; 11 bases map to TRBD2. This CDR3 is 15 amino acids long. The V and J ends lost 4 bases and 11 bases, in that order; junction bases with no gene match: 10. Germline V gene data show CDR1 as MGHRA and CDR2 as YSYEKL.